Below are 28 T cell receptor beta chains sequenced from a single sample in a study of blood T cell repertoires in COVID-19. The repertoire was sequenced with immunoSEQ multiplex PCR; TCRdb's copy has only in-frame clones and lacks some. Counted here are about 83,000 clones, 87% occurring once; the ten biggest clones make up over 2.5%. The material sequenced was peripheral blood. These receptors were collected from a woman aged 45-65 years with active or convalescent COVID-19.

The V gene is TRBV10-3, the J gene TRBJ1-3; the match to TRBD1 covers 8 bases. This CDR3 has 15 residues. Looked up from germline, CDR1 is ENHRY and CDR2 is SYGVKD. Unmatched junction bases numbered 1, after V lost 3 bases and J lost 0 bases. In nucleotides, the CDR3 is TGTGCCATCAGTGACAGGGGGCTCTCTGGAAACACCATATATTTT. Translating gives CAISDRGLSGNTIYF.

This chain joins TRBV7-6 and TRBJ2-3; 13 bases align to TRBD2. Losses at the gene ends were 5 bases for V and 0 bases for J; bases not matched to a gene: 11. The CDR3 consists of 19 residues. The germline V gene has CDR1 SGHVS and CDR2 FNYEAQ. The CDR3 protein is CASSPNGLAGAQSTDTQYF. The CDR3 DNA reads TGTGCCAGCAGCCCGAACGGACTAGCGGGGGCGCAAAGCACAGATACGCAGTATTTT.

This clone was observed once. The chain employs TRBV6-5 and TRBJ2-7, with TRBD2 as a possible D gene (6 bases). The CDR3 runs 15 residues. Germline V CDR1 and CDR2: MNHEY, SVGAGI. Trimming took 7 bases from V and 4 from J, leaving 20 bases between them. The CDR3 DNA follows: TGTGCCAGCAAAATCCTGGGACCTGGGGGGTACGAGCAGTACTTC. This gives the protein CASKILGPGGYEQYF.

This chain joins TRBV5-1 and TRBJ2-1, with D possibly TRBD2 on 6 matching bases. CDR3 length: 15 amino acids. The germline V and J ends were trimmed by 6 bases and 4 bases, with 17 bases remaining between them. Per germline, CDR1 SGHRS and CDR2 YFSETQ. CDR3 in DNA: TGCGCCAGCACCTTCAGTAGCGGTCGTTACAATGAGCAGTTCTTC. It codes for CASTFSSGRYNEQFF.

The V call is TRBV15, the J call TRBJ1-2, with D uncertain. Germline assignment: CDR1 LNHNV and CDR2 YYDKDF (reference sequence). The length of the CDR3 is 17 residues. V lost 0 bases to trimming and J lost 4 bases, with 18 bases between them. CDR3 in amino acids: CATSRDARWEGPYGYTF. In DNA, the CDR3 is TGTGCCACCAGCAGAGACGCCCGATGGGAGGGTCCCTATGGCTACACCTTC.

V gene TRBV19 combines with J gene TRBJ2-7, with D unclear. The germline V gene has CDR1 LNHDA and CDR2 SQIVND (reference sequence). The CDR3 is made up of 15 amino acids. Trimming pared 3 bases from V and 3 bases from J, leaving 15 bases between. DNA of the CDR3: TGTGCCAGTAGTATCTATTATCAGGCTTTCTACGAGCAGTACTTC. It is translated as CASSIYYQAFYEQYF.

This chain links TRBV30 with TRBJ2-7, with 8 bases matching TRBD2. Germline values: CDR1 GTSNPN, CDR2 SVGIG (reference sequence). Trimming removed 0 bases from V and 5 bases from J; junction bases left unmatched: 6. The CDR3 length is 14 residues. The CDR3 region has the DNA TGTGCCTGGAGTGTACGCGGGGGGTCCCACGAGCAGTACTTC. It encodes CAWSVRGGSHEQYF.

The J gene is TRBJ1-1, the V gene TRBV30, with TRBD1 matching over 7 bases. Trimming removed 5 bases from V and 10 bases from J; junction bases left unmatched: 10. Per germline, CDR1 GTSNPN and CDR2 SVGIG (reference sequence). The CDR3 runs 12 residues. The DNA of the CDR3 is TGTGCCTGGCACCGTATTCCAGGGGGAGCTTTCTTT. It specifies CAWHRIPGGAFF.

The CDR3 DNA reads TGTGCCAGCAGCGTAGAAGGACAGGTAAACAATGAGCAGTTCTTC. The encoded protein is CASSVEGQVNNEQFF. The gene calls are TRBV9 and TRBJ2-1, with TRBD1 matching over 7 bases. The CDR3 runs 15 residues. Germline V gene sequence: CDR1 SGDLS, CDR2 YYNGEE. The junction had 5 bases not matched to a gene; V was cut back by 0 bases and J by 5 bases.

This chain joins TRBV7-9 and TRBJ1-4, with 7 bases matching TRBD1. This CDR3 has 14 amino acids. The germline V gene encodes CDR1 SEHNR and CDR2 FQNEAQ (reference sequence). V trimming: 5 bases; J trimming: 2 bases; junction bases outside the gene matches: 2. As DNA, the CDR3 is TGTGCCAGCAGCCGCAGGGGGACTAATGAAAAACTGTTTTTT. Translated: CASSRRGTNEKLFF.

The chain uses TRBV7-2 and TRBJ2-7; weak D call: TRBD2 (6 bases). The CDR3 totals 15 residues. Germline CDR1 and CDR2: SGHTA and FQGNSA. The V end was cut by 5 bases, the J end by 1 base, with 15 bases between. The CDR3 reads CASSAGTGTSYEQYF. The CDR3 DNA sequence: TGTGCCAGCAGCGCTGGGACCGGGACTTCCTACGAGCAGTACTTC.

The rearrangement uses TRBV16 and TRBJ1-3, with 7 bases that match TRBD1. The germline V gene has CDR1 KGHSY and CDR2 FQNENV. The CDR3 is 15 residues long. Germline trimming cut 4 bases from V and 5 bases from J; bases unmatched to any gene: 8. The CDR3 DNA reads TGTGCCAGCAGCCCTTCCCTGACAGGGAGAAACACCATATATTTT. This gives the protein CASSPSLTGRNTIYF.

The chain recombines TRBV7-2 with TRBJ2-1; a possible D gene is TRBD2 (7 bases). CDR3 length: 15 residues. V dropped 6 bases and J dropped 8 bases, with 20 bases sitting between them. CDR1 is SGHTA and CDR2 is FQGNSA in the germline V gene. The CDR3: CASSSRGGARDEQFF. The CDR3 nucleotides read TGTGCCAGCAGTTCTCGAGGGGGGGCGAGGGATGAGCAGTTCTTC.

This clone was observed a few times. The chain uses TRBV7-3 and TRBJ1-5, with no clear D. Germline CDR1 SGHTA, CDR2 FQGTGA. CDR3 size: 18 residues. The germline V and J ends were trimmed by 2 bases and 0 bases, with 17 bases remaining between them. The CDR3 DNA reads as TGTGCCAGCAGCTTATACCTTTCCGAGGGTGATAGCAATCAGCCCCAGCATTTT. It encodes CASSLYLSEGDSNQPQHF.

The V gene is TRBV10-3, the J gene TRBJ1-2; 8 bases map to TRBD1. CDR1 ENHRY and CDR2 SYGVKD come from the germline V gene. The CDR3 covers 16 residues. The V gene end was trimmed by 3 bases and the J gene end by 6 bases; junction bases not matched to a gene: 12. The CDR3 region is CAISEEIGQGTHGYTF. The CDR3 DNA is TGTGCCATCAGTGAAGAAATCGGACAGGGTACCCATGGCTACACCTTC.

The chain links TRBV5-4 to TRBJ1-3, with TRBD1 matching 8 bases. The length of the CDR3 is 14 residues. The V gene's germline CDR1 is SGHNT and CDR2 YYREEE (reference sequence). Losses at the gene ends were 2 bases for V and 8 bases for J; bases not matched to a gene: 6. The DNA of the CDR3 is TGTGCCAGCAGCTTAAGCCAGGGGGCAGACACCATATATTTT. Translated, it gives CASSLSQGADTIYF. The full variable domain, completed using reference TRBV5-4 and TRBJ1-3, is ETGVTQSPTHLIKTRGQQVTLRCSSQSGHNTVSWYQQALGQGPQFIFQYYREEENGRGNFPPRFSGLQFPNYSSELNVNALELDDSALYLCASSLSQGADTIYFGEGSWLTVV.

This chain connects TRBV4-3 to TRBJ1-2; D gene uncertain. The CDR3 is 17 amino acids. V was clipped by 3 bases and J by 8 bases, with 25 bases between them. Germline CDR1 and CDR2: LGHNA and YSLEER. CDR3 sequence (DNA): TGCGCCAGCAGCCAGGATATCCTGGGAGGGCGAGGGTTAGGCTACACCTTC. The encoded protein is CASSQDILGGRGLGYTF.

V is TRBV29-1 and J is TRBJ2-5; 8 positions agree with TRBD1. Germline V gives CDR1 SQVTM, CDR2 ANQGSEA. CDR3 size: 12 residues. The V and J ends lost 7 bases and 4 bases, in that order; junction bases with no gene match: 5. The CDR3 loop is CSATGGTETQYF. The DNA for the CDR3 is TGCAGCGCTACAGGGGGAACAGAGACCCAGTACTTC.

CDR3 bases: TGTGCCAGCAGCCTAGGACAGCGGTGGGCCTATGGCTACACCTTC. Protein: CASSLGQRWAYGYTF. The chain has TRBV5-8 and TRBJ1-2; D might be TRBD1 (6 bases). Per the germline V gene, CDR1 is SGHTS and CDR2 is YDEGEE. CDR3 length equals 15 residues. V was trimmed by 4 bases and J by 4 bases, leaving 17 bases between them.

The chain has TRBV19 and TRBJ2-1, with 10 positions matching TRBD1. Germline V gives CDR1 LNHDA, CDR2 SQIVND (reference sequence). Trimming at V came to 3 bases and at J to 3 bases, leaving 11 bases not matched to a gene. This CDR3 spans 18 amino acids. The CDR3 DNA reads TGTGCCAGTAGTATGATAGGGGACAGGGGCCTTTTCTACAATGAGCAGTTCTTC. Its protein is CASSMIGDRGLFYNEQFF.

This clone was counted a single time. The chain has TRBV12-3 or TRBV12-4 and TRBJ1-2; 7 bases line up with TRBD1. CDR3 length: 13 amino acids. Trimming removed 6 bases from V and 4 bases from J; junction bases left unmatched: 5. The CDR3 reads CASSPTGVYGYTF. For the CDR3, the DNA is TGTGCCAGCAGCCCCACAGGGGTCTATGGCTACACCTTC.

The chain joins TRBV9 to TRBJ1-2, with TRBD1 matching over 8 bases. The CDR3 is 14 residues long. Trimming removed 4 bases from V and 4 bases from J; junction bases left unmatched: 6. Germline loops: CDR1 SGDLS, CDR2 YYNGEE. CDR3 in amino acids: CASSLGQGPYGYTF. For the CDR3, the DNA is TGTGCCAGCAGCCTTGGACAGGGTCCCTATGGCTACACCTTC. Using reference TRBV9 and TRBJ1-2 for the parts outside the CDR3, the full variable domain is DSGVTQTPKHLITATGQRVTLRCSPRSGDLSVYWYQQSLDQGLQFLIQYYNGEERAKGNILERFSAQQFPDLHSELNLSSLELGDSALYFCASSLGQGPYGYTFGSGTRLTVV.

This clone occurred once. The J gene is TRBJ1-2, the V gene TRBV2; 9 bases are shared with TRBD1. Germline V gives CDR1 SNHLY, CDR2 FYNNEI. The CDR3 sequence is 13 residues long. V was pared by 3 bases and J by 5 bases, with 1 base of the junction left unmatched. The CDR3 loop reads CASSEGQGYGYTF. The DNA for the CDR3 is TGTGCCAGCAGTGAGGGACAGGGATATGGCTACACCTTC.

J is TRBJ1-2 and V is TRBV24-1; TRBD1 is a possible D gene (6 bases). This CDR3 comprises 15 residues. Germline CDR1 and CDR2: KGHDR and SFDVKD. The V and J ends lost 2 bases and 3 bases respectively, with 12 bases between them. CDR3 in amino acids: CATSDSGAGDYGYTF. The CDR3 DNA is TGTGCCACCAGTGATTCAGGGGCGGGGGACTATGGCTACACCTTC.

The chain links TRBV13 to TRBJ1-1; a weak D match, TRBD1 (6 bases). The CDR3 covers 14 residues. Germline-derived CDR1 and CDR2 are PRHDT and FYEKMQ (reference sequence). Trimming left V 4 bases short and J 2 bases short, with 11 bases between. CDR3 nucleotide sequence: TGTGCCAGCAGCTCGGGACACCCTAACACTGAAGCTTTCTTT. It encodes CASSSGHPNTEAFF.

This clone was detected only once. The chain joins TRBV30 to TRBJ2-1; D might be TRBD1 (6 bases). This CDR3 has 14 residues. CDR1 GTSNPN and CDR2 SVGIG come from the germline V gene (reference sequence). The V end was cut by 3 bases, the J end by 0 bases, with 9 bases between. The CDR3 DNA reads TGTGCCTGGAGGGACAGAATCTCCTACAATGAGCAGTTCTTC. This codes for CAWRDRISYNEQFF.

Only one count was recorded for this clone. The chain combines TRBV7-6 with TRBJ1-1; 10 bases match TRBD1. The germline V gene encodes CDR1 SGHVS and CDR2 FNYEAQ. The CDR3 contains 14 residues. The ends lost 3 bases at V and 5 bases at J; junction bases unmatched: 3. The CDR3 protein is CASSLTGGETEAFF. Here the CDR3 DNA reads TGTGCCAGCAGCTTGACAGGGGGCGAGACTGAAGCTTTCTTT.

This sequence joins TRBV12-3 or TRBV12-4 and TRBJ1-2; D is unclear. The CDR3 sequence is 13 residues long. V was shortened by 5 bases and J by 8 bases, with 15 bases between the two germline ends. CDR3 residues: CASSPALERGYTF. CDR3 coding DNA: TGTGCCAGCAGTCCGGCCCTAGAGCGGGGCTACACCTTC.